This T cell receptor beta chain was captured by sequencing in a study of blood T cells in healthy people across ages. About this clonotype itself: What it recognizes is unknown.

A J-beta primer mix and a sample-barcoded 5' primer were used in a second PCR of about 7 to 12 cycles. TCRdb recomputed calls from the 5' RACE reads with MiXCR, one row per CDR3 protein. This sample yields hundreds of thousands of distinct CDR3 sequences, of which about 30% are seen a single time; roughly 14% belongs to the top ten. Study-level findings and limits: No conclusive comparison of naive versus antigen-experienced cells was possible with unsorted PBMCs. Any changes in expanded clonotypes were possibly confounded, as donor CMV status remained unknown. Correlation between TCR beta diversity and naive T cell percentage was strong.

The germline gives CDR1 SGHTA, CDR2 FQGNSA. The CDR3 has 14 residues. Deletions cut 1 base from V and 13 bases from J, with 17 bases between. V is TRBV7-2 and J is TRBJ2-1; no reliable D call. The receptor comes from a woman older than 75 in good health. The specimen sequenced was blood. The CDR3 bases are TGTGCCAGCAGCTTAGAACTCCGGCGGCCCAAACAGTTCTTC. Its translation: CASSLELRRPKQFF.